This is a list of T cell receptor beta chains from one sample in a study of PD-1 blockade in classical Hodgkin lymphoma. Assay: immunoSEQ multiplex PCR; the TCRdb copy retains only in-frame clones and omits some. This sample has roughly 19,000 clones, with 80% found just once. The sequencing used peripheral blood mononuclear cells (PBMCs), collected at baseline. These TCRs come from a human donor with classical Hodgkin lymphoma. Both conserved end residues are part of each CDR3. Each record gives: J gene, V gene, CDR3 protein.

J gene: TRBJ1-5; V gene: TRBV27; CDR3 protein: CASRGNSNQPQHF
J gene: TRBJ1-2; V gene: TRBV6-6; CDR3 protein: CASREGTGGGYTF
J gene: TRBJ1-2; V gene: TRBV28; CDR3 protein: CASSLVAGVAGDYGYTF
J gene: TRBJ1-1; V gene: TRBV29-1; CDR3 protein: CSARDRVNTEAFF
J gene: TRBJ2-1; V gene: TRBV30; CDR3 protein: CAWSKRNEQFF
J gene: TRBJ2-4; V gene: TRBV4-1; CDR3 protein: CASSPGTGWNIQYF
J gene: TRBJ2-3; V gene: TRBV10-3; CDR3 protein: CAIGRGAASTDTQYF
J gene: TRBJ2-3; V gene: TRBV5-1; CDR3 protein: CASSRTTGGSADTQYF
J gene: TRBJ2-2; V gene: TRBV9; CDR3 protein: CASSEVEQTGLNTGELFF
J gene: TRBJ2-7; V gene: TRBV11-2; CDR3 protein: CASGGRGGAGSQYF
J gene: TRBJ1-2; V gene: TRBV11-3; CDR3 protein: CASSARDGDYGYTF
J gene: TRBJ1-2; V gene: TRBV2; CDR3 protein: CASSSGAVLSVGYTF
J gene: TRBJ2-4; V gene: TRBV14; CDR3 protein: CASSRGSWGNHIQYF
J gene: TRBJ1-2; V gene: TRBV5-4; CDR3 protein: CASSIGPFAKGGVGYTF
J gene: TRBJ2-5; V gene: TRBV25-1; CDR3 protein: CASSGDYLTTQYF
J gene: TRBJ1-1; V gene: TRBV28; CDR3 protein: CASRLMRRAEAFF
J gene: TRBJ1-6; V gene: TRBV19; CDR3 protein: CASSAAQRVVRTSPLHF
J gene: TRBJ2-3; V gene: TRBV5-1; CDR3 protein: CASVRGGNMADTQYF
J gene: TRBJ1-5; V gene: TRBV4-1; CDR3 protein: CASSQEGGASNQPQHF
J gene: TRBJ1-4; V gene: TRBV9; CDR3 protein: CASSVGGDEKLFF
J gene: TRBJ2-7; V gene: TRBV6-1; CDR3 protein: CASSGTGNSYEQYF
J gene: TRBJ1-4; V gene: TRBV28; CDR3 protein: CASSLSARGGEKLFF
J gene: TRBJ1-2; V gene: TRBV7-2; CDR3 protein: CASSIRGRTEGYTF
J gene: TRBJ2-5; V gene: TRBV27; CDR3 protein: CASRGYGTSGGPDQETQYF
J gene: TRBJ2-7; V gene: TRBV2; CDR3 protein: CASTGYWEQYF
J gene: TRBJ1-5; V gene: TRBV6-1; CDR3 protein: CASSAVPGDNQPQHF
J gene: TRBJ2-3; V gene: TRBV7-9; CDR3 protein: CASSFPTGLAGDPDTQYF
J gene: TRBJ1-2; V gene: TRBV28; CDR3 protein: CASNVQGGRDGYTF
J gene: TRBJ1-2; V gene: TRBV11-3; CDR3 protein: CASSFDREGSTF
J gene: TRBJ1-4; V gene: TRBV2; CDR3 protein: CASGLEITGEKLFF
J gene: TRBJ2-5; V gene: TRBV11-2; CDR3 protein: CASSLMGAGETQYF
J gene: TRBJ2-1; V gene: TRBV19; CDR3 protein: CASSPGLPLSKFF
J gene: TRBJ2-3; V gene: TRBV30; CDR3 protein: CAWSAGGLTDTQYF
J gene: TRBJ2-5; V gene: TRBV6-6; CDR3 protein: CASSIRRVIGETQYF
J gene: TRBJ2-7; V gene: TRBV27; CDR3 protein: CASSLLGYEQYF
J gene: TRBJ1-1; V gene: TRBV25-1; CDR3 protein: CASSEPGANTEAFF
J gene: TRBJ2-1; V gene: TRBV5-4; CDR3 protein: CASSLGSNHDYNEQFF
J gene: TRBJ2-7; V gene: TRBV5-4; CDR3 protein: CASSLGVGVDEQYF
J gene: TRBJ1-3; V gene: TRBV7-9; CDR3 protein: CASSLARGQTHFSGNTIYF
J gene: TRBJ2-1; V gene: TRBV6-1; CDR3 protein: CASSERTENYNEQFF
J gene: TRBJ1-2; V gene: TRBV5-1; CDR3 protein: CASSLAQEEYTF
J gene: TRBJ2-7; V gene: TRBV30; CDR3 protein: CAWSPGPAYEQYF
J gene: TRBJ2-6; V gene: TRBV10-2; CDR3 protein: CASERSGANVLTF
J gene: TRBJ1-1; V gene: TRBV7-9; CDR3 protein: CASSLSRGTEAFF
J gene: TRBJ1-6; V gene: TRBV5-1; CDR3 protein: CASSDLGAYSPLHF
J gene: TRBJ2-3; V gene: TRBV5-4; CDR3 protein: CASSSEDGTDTQYF
J gene: TRBJ1-5; V gene: TRBV5-3; CDR3 protein: CARSLEQGPHSNQPQHF
J gene: TRBJ1-5; V gene: TRBV27; CDR3 protein: CASSPRGGYYSNQPQHF
J gene: TRBJ2-6; V gene: TRBV9; CDR3 protein: CASALPYKQSRANVLTF
J gene: TRBJ2-3; V gene: TRBV28; CDR3 protein: CASQGREGVDTQYF